The 16 T cell receptor beta chains below come from one sample, sequenced in a study of T cells in Graves' hyperthyroidism and ophthalmopathy. Amplified TCR beta CDR3 regions came from RNA transcripts. A set of HTBI primers served as the primers for a first-round RT-PCR of the TCR CDR3. MiXCR, run by TCRdb on the multiplex PCR reads, gives a single entry per CDR3 protein. The sample has some 350,000 distinct CDR3 sequences; 15% to 20% are singletons. Sequencing was performed on blood. The source is a woman under 30 with Graves' hyperthyroidism.

The V call is TRBV12-3 or TRBV12-4, the J call TRBJ2-5, with a tentative D call TRBD1 (6 bases). Trimming stripped 7 bases from V and 4 bases from J, with 25 bases between. The CDR3 has 17 residues. As DNA, the CDR3 is TGTGCCAGCACCTCCCATAGGTCGGGTTGGGGGCGAGAGACCCAGTACTTC. It translates to CASTSHRSGWGRETQYF.

This clonotype has ten or more counts. The rearrangement joins TRBV6-1 to TRBJ1-3; 7 nucleotides agree with TRBD1. Germline V lookup: CDR1 MNHNS, CDR2 SASEGT. The CDR3 has 15 residues. J gave up 4 bases and V 8 bases, and 11 bases lay outside the gene matches. The DNA of the CDR3 is TGTGCCAGCGTGCTACCACGGACAGGAGGAAACACCATATATTTT. Translated, it gives CASVLPRTGGNTIYF.

This clonotype was seen ten or more times. V is TRBV5-1 and J is TRBJ2-7; tentatively, D is TRBD1 (5 bases). V was cut by 5 bases and J by 3 bases, with 12 bases left in between. CDR3 length equals 13 residues. Germline loops: CDR1 SGHRS, CDR2 YFSETQ. The CDR3 DNA is TGCGCCAGCAGGCAGGCAGGGATCTACGAGCAGTACTTC. Its translation is CASRQAGIYEQYF.

Written as DNA, the CDR3 is TGTGCCAGCAGTTCCGGCAGGGGGGGGATTAACACTGAAGCTTTCTTT. Translation gives CASSSGRGGINTEAFF. The V call is TRBV12-3 or TRBV12-4, the J call TRBJ1-1; 7 nucleotides match TRBD1. The CDR3 is 16 amino acids. V was clipped by 4 bases and J by 2 bases; unmatched bases: 10.

The chain uses TRBV2 and TRBJ2-3, with unresolved D. CDR1 is SNHLY and CDR2 is FYNNEI in the germline V gene. Between the trimmed V and J ends, which lost 2 bases and 2 bases, there was a span of 17 bases. The CDR3 is made up of 17 amino acids. The CDR3: CASSEPFRRPSTDTQYF. The CDR3 DNA follows: TGTGCCAGCAGTGAACCTTTCAGGCGCCCATCCACAGATACGCAGTATTTT.

There are many counts of this clonotype. Written as DNA, the CDR3 is TGTGCCACCCAACCCCCCAGGGGCGACACCGGGGAGCTGTTTTTT. Its protein is CATQPPRGDTGELFF. The chain uses TRBV15 and TRBJ2-2; D perhaps matches TRBD1 (6 bases). The germline V gene encodes CDR1 LNHNV and CDR2 YYDKDF (reference sequence). The CDR3 totals 15 residues. Deletions cut 8 bases from V and 3 bases from J, with 16 bases between.

This clonotype was observed at least ten times. The rearrangement joins TRBV6-5 to TRBJ1-2, with a possible D match to TRBD1 (5 bases). CDR3 size: 12 residues. Germline values: CDR1 MNHEY, CDR2 SVGAGI. V shed 7 bases and J shed 9 bases, with 15 bases lying between them. CDR3 nucleotide sequence: TGTGCCAGCAATTTTCGGACACCAAGCTACACCTTC. Residues: CASNFRTPSYTF.

A note on this clonotype: A clone one base away is much larger, so this may be a read error. This CDR3 fails to terminate in the conserved phenylalanine or tryptophan, so it likely reflects a read error. The chain employs TRBV3-1 and TRBJ1-2; D not certain. The CDR3 runs 15 residues. Germline V gene data show CDR1 as LGHDT and CDR2 as YNNKEL (reference sequence). Trimming shortened V by 4 bases and J by 7 bases, and 19 bases separated the two germline ends. For the CDR3, the DNA is TGTGCCAGCAGCCTAAGTGGACTGACAAATGGTGGCTACACCGTC. This codes for CASSLSGLTNGGYTV.

In the case of this clonotype: A read error may explain this, as a much larger clone is one base away. The V gene is TRBV6-1, the J gene TRBJ1-1; the D is unclear. This CDR3 contains 15 residues. Per germline, CDR1 MNHNS and CDR2 SASEGT. Trimming shortened V by 5 bases and J by 6 bases, and 19 bases separated the two germline ends. The CDR3 is CASSPHRTVSSEAFF. The CDR3 region has the DNA TGTGCCAGCAGTCCCCATCGGACGGTTAGCTCTGAAGCTTTCTTT.

This clonotype was counted at least ten times. The chain has TRBV20-1 and TRBJ1-1; no clear D gene. With 0 bases removed from V and 7 bases from J, the gap between germline ends came to 15 bases. This CDR3 is 14 amino acids long. Germline CDR1 is DFQATT and CDR2 is SNEGSKA (reference sequence). CDR3 nucleotide sequence: TGCAGTGCTAGAGATGGAGGGAGAGGCGTTGAAGCTTTCTTT. It yields the protein CSARDGGRGVEAFF.

This clonotype was seen ten or more times. This chain uses TRBV30 with TRBJ2-5; 9 bases are shared with TRBD1. The CDR3 runs 14 residues. V dropped 1 base and J dropped 5; count of bases not matched to a gene: 5. Germline V lookup: CDR1 GTSNPN, CDR2 SVGIG (reference sequence). CDR3 DNA: TGTGCCTGGAGTGCACAGGGGGCTAGGGAGACCCAGTACTTC. Translated, it gives CAWSAQGARETQYF.

There are many counts of this clonotype. The gene calls are TRBV5-1 and TRBJ1-2; 9 bases map to TRBD1. Germline V gene data show CDR1 as SGHRS and CDR2 as YFSETQ. J lost 6 bases, V lost 2 bases, and 8 bases had no gene match. The CDR3 runs 15 residues. The CDR3 region has the DNA TGCGCCAGCAGCTTTTCAACAGGGGGCGTGGATGGCTACACCTTC. Translation: CASSFSTGGVDGYTF.

This clonotype was recorded many times. This chain joins TRBV29-1 and TRBJ1-1; perhaps TRBD1 as D (6 bases). Germline V gene sequence: CDR1 SQVTM, CDR2 ANQGSEA. The CDR3 totals 12 residues. V lost 4 bases, J lost 3 bases, and 9 bases lay in between. CDR3 residues: CSVGRGDTEAFF. The CDR3 DNA reads as TGCAGCGTTGGCAGGGGTGACACTGAAGCTTTCTTT.

This clonotype was counted at least ten times. The rearrangement uses TRBV5-6 and TRBJ1-5; D unclear. Germline V gene lookup returns CDR1 SGHDT and CDR2 YYEEEE. The CDR3 contains 15 residues. The ends were cut back, 2 bases at V and 0 bases at J, with 9 bases in the middle. DNA for the CDR3: TGTGCCAGCAGCTTCTACAGCCCTAGCAATCAGCCCCAGCATTTT. Protein product: CASSFYSPSNQPQHF.

This clonotype was found many times. The chain has TRBV11-2 and TRBJ2-7; 10 nucleotides align to TRBD2. This CDR3 is 15 amino acids long. Trimming removed 0 bases from V and 6 bases from J; junction bases left unmatched: 5. From germline, CDR1 is SGHAT and CDR2 FQNNGV. In nucleotides, the CDR3 is TGTGCCAGCAGCTTAGAAGGGCTAGCGGGGGCCGAGCAGTACTTC. This sequence encodes CASSLEGLAGAEQYF.

For this clonotype: The junction departs from the called germline gene at one end, perhaps through a read error. The J gene is TRBJ1-1, the V gene TRBV14; 7 bases match TRBD1. Germline CDR1 is SGHDN and CDR2 is FVKESK. CDR3 length: 14 amino acids. The CDR3 region is CASSLGGWNTESFF. As DNA, the CDR3 is TGTGCCAGCAGCCTAGGGGGCTGGAACACTGAATCTTTCTTT. The full variable domain, completed using reference TRBV14 and TRBJ1-1, is EAGVTQFPSHSVIEKGQTVTLRCDPISGHDNLYWYRRVMGKEIKFLLHFVKESKQDESGMPNNRFLAERTGGTYSTLKVQPAELEDSGVYFCASSLGGWNTESFFGQGTRLTVV.